Shown below are 14 T cell receptor beta chains from a single sample sequenced in a study of T-cell reconstitution after alpha-beta-depleted transplantation in children. Construction of the TCRbeta library involved unique molecular identifiers. Via MiXCR, TCRdb re-called the PCR reads, giving one row per CDR3 protein. The profile shows some 200,000 distinct CDR3 sequences, 13% to 15% of them singletons. This specimen consisted of PBMCs from the stem cell graft donor, obtained from the stem cell graft. These receptors originate from a human donor who donated a stem cell graft to a child with acute lymphoblastic leukemia.

The chain uses TRBV29-1 and TRBJ1-6; tentative D call: TRBD1 (5 bases). V was pared by 4 bases and J by 8 bases, with 12 bases between. The germline gives CDR1 SQVTM, CDR2 ANQGSEA. The CDR3 consists of 13 residues. In nucleotides, the CDR3 is TGCAGCGTTGCAGGGAATAGGGATTCACCCCTCCACTTT. This gives the protein CSVAGNRDSPLHF.

This clonotype was recorded many times. This chain joins TRBV5-6 and TRBJ2-7; 8 nucleotides align to TRBD1. J lost 0 bases, V lost 7 bases, and 6 bases had no gene match. The germline V gene has CDR1 SGHDT and CDR2 YYEEEE. The CDR3 has 14 residues. The CDR3 region is CASEATGASYEQYF. Here the CDR3 DNA reads TGTGCCAGCGAAGCGACAGGGGCCTCCTACGAGCAGTACTTC.

In the case of this clonotype: A read error is possible here, since a much larger clone lies one base away. V is TRBV12-3 or TRBV12-4 and J is TRBJ2-5; 8 positions agree with TRBD1. This CDR3 is 15 amino acids long. Germline trimming cut 4 bases from V and 5 bases from J; bases unmatched to any gene: 9. The CDR3 DNA sequence: TGTGCCAGCAGTTCGTGGGCAGGGGGCGATGAGACCCAGTACTTC. As protein: CASSSWAGGDETQYF.

The sample holds many counts of this clonotype. The chain carries TRBV11-2 and TRBJ2-3, with 7 bases aligning to TRBD1. Germline values: CDR1 SGHAT, CDR2 FQNNGV. Trimming took 4 bases from V and 6 from J; bases not matched to a gene: 19. This CDR3 spans 18 amino acids. CDR3 amino acids: CASSSTWDRTLGGDTQYF. The DNA of the CDR3 is TGTGCCAGCAGCTCGACCTGGGACAGAACCCTTGGCGGCGATACGCAGTATTTT.

Many counts were recorded for this clonotype. The gene calls are TRBV20-1 and TRBJ2-7; TRBD2 aligns across 9 bases. There are 15 residues in the CDR3. The germline CDR1 and CDR2 sequences are DFQATT and SNEGSKA (reference sequence). Trimming at V came to 3 bases and at J to 0 bases, leaving 6 bases not matched to a gene. CDR3 coding DNA: TGCAGTGCTAGTCGACTAGCGGTAAGCTCCTACGAGCAGTACTTC. Its translation: CSASRLAVSSYEQYF.

The chain employs TRBV5-4 and TRBJ2-3; D ambiguous. Trimming cost V 4 bases and J 0 bases, with 6 bases left between them. Germline V CDR1 and CDR2: SGHNT, YYREEE (reference sequence). CDR3 length: 13 amino acids. The CDR3 protein is CASSPISTDTQYF. In DNA, the CDR3 is TGTGCCAGCAGCCCAATCAGCACAGATACGCAGTATTTT.

The chain uses TRBV10-3 and TRBJ2-7, with a tentative D call TRBD2 (5 bases). V was trimmed by 6 bases and J by 5 bases, leaving 14 bases between them. Germline-derived CDR1 and CDR2 are ENHRY and SYGVKD. The CDR3 has 13 amino acids. CDR3 region: CAIRRVPDDEQYF. CDR3 nucleotide sequence: TGTGCCATCAGGAGGGTCCCGGACGACGAGCAGTACTTC.

This clonotype was observed at least ten times. The chain recombines TRBV15 with TRBJ2-1; 15 bases align to TRBD2. The length of the CDR3 is 16 residues. Losses at the gene ends were 3 bases for V and 9 bases for J; bases not matched to a gene: 6. The germline CDR1 and CDR2 sequences are LNHNV and YYDKDF (reference sequence). The CDR3, as DNA: TGTGCCACCAGCAGTGGGGGACTAGCGGGAGGAGGTGAGCAGTTCTTC. Translated, it gives CATSSGGLAGGGEQFF.

This clonotype was seen ten or more times. V gene TRBV7-9 combines with J gene TRBJ2-2, with TRBD1 as a possible D gene (6 bases). Trimming removed 5 bases from V and 6 bases from J, with 22 bases in between. The CDR3 runs to 17 residues. Germline CDR1 and CDR2: SEHNR and FQNEAQ (reference sequence). Here the CDR3 DNA reads TGTGCCAGCAGCCCGGACTCACTAGGCGCAGGGGCCGGGGAGCTGTTTTTT. It is translated as CASSPDSLGAGAGELFF.

Many counts were recorded for this clonotype. The chain carries TRBV3-1 and TRBJ1-1; D gene unclear. Germline lookup yields CDR1 LGHDT and CDR2 YNNKEL (reference sequence). V lost 1 base and J 6 bases, leaving 3 bases between the germline ends. The CDR3 has 11 residues. This CDR3 is CASSQVSEAFF. The CDR3 DNA sequence: TGTGCCAGCAGCCAAGTTTCTGAAGCTTTCTTT.

This clonotype has ten or more counts. The chain carries TRBV27 and TRBJ1-1; 9 bases map to TRBD1. The germline CDR1 and CDR2 sequences are MNHEY and SMNVEV (reference sequence). J lost 6 bases, V lost 2 bases, and 10 bases had no gene match. The CDR3 is 16 residues long. The CDR3 reads CASSLNRGREGAEAFF. CDR3 nucleotides: TGTGCCAGCAGTTTAAACAGGGGGCGCGAAGGGGCTGAAGCTTTCTTT.

This clonotype was recorded at least ten times. This chain uses TRBV5-1 with TRBJ1-1, with 8 positions matching TRBD1. Germline V CDR1 and CDR2: SGHRS, YFSETQ. This CDR3 has 15 amino acids. V gave up 1 base and J gave up 1 base; unmatched junction bases: 3. The CDR3 bases are TGCGCCAGCAGCTTGTCAGGGGGCGCGAACACTGAAGCTTTCTTT. Encoded protein: CASSLSGGANTEAFF.

This sequence joins TRBV5-1 and TRBJ1-1; D not certain. Between the trimmed V and J ends, which lost 5 bases and 0 bases, there was a span of 14 bases. This CDR3 region has 15 residues. Germline V gene data show CDR1 as SGHRS and CDR2 as YFSETQ. As DNA, the CDR3 is TGCGCCAGCAGTTCCGAACCCCAGCTGAACACTGAAGCTTTCTTT. Residues: CASSSEPQLNTEAFF.

This clonotype was detected a few times. This chain connects TRBV19 to TRBJ1-5, with unresolved D. The V and J ends lost 6 bases and 5 bases respectively, with 8 bases between them. Germline assignment: CDR1 LNHDA and CDR2 SQIVND (reference sequence). The CDR3 covers 12 residues. This chain's CDR3 is CASRFRDQPQHF. For the CDR3, the DNA is TGTGCCAGTAGGTTCAGAGATCAGCCCCAGCATTTT.